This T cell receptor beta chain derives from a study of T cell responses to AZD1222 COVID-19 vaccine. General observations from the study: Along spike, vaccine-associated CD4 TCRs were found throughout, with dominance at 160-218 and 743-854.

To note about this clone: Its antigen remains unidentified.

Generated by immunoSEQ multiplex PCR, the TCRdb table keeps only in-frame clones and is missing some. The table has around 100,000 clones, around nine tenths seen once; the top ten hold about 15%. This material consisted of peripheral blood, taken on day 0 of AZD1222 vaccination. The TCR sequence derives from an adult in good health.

In DNA form, the CDR3 reads TGCGCCAGCAGCCAAGATGAGACTAGCGCGACCCAGTACTTC. Translation gives CASSQDETSATQYF. V is TRBV4-1 and J is TRBJ2-5; 8 bases agree with TRBD2. The length of the CDR3 is 14 residues. V shed 0 bases, J shed 7 bases, and the junction held 4 bases outside the gene matches. Germline V CDR1 and CDR2: MGHRA, YSYEKL.